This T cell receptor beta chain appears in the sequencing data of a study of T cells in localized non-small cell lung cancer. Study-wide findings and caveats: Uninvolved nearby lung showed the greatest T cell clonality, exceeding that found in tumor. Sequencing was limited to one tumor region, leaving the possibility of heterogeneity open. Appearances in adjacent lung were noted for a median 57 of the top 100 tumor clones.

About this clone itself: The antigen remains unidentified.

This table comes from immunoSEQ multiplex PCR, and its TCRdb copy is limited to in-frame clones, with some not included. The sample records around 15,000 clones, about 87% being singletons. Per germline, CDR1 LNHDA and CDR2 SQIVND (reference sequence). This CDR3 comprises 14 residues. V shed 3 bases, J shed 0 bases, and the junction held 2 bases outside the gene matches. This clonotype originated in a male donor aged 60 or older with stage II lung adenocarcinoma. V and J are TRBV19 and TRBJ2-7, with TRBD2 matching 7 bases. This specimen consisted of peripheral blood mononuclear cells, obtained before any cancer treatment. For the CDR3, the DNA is TGTGCCAGTAGTATGAGCGGGACCTCCTACGAGCAGTACTTC. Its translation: CASSMSGTSYEQYF.